This T cell receptor beta chain was sequenced during a study of lymphopenia after photon versus proton radiotherapy. Notes on this clone: The antigen remains unidentified.

Losses at the gene ends were 10 bases for V and 1 base for J; bases not matched to a gene: 6. Germline CDR1 reads SNHLY; CDR2 reads FYNNEI. This CDR3 spans 13 amino acids. Produced via immunoSEQ multiplex PCR; TCRdb's table is partial and in-frame only. The sample yields over 15,000 clones, roughly nine tenths seen once. Study outcomes and limitations: Only patients who died were analyzed for survival; proton advantage is unproven. After the lymphocyte nadir, photon-treated repertoires showed oligoclonal expansion, especially of CD8+ Temra cells. In patients who died, overall survival fell as post-nadir TCR diversity dropped more. Relative stability marked proton patients; photon patients lost diversity and naive cells.

The starting material was peripheral blood, obtained from a patient treated with proton-based radiotherapy. The chain links TRBV2 to TRBJ2-5; 7 bases fit TRBD1. This TCR was recovered from a man between 70 and 80 years old with pancreatic cancer. CDR3 sequence: CANRQGSQETQYF. CDR3 in DNA: TGTGCCAACCGACAGGGATCCCAAGAGACCCAGTACTTC.